The 5 T cell receptor beta chains presented below share a single source sample, sequenced in a study of vaccination effects on CD4 cells after COVID-19. ViraFEST used viral peptide pools to expand antigen-specific CD4+ T cells before sequencing. It was after approximately 10 days of culture that CD4+ T cells were isolated. Vaccinated recipients, who were negative for nucleocapsid antibodies, had no history of SARS-CoV-2 infection. Antigens of these TCRs are unknown. Generated by immunoSEQ multiplex PCR, the TCRdb table keeps only in-frame clones and is missing some. The profile shows around 21,000 clones, about 63% of them singletons. Sequences were derived from CD4+ T cells from PBMCs cultured with HCoV-NL63 spike peptides, sampled before COVID-19 vaccination. The receptor set was obtained from a human donor who received a COVID-19 vaccine.

The sample holds one count of this clone. V gene TRBV6-6 combines with J gene TRBJ1-1; D ambiguous. Germline V CDR1 and CDR2: MNHNY, SVGAGI (reference sequence). CDR3 length equals 10 residues. V was trimmed by 7 bases and J by 1 base, leaving 1 base between them. The CDR3 loop is CASKNTEAFF. The CDR3 DNA follows: TGTGCCAGCAAGAACACTGAAGCTTTCTTT.

Turning to this clone: At one end the junction does not follow the germline gene, possibly because of a read error. In DNA, the CDR3 is TGTGCCAGCAGGGAAGTGGGGTTCAATCAGCCCCAGCATTTT. This translates into CASREVGFNQPQHF. The chain uses TRBV6-1 and TRBJ1-5, with D uncertain. The V gene's germline CDR1 is MNHNS and CDR2 SASEGT. The CDR3 covers 14 residues.

This clone was found once. The rearrangement links TRBV18 to TRBJ1-2; no clear D. From germline, CDR1 is KGHSH and CDR2 LQKENI. The CDR3 sequence is 13 residues long. The V and J ends lost 3 bases and 8 bases respectively, with 13 bases between them. CDR3 sequence (DNA): TGTGCCAGCTCACCGCGAGTCCCAATGGGCTACACCTTC. Protein product: CASSPRVPMGYTF.

The V call is TRBV4-1, the J call TRBJ2-1; 9 bases fit TRBD1. Looked up from germline, CDR1 is MGHRA and CDR2 is YSYEKL. Trimming at V came to 0 bases and at J to 15 bases, leaving 3 bases not matched to a gene. The CDR3 extends over 12 amino acids. This chain's CDR3 is CASSQEGTGPFF. The CDR3 DNA sequence: TGCGCCAGCAGCCAAGAAGGGACAGGGCCGTTCTTC.

This clone has just a few counts. The V and J genes are TRBV2 and TRBJ1-6; 8 nucleotides align to TRBD1. V shed 9 bases and J 9 bases; nucleotides not matched to a gene: 10. Looked up from germline, CDR1 is SNHLY and CDR2 is FYNNEI. The CDR3 runs 14 residues. Here the CDR3 DNA reads TGTGCCAGAGATCCGGGACAGGCGACTTCACCCCTCCACTTT. This gives the protein CARDPGQATSPLHF.